The 28 T cell receptor beta chains in this list originate from one sample, sequenced in a study of PD-1 blockade in classical Hodgkin lymphoma. The time point here: cycle 4 day 1 (C4D1), after more than five weeks of nivolumab. All patients relapsed after autologous stem cell transplantation, and brentuximab vedotin exposure varied. Profiling relied on immunoSEQ multiplex PCR, and the TCRdb table lists in-frame clones only, not all of them. The sample holds tens of thousands of clones, roughly 90% seen once. Sequencing was performed on peripheral blood mononuclear cells (PBMCs), taken before the fourth cycle of nivolumab. These receptors originate from a human donor with classical Hodgkin lymphoma.

The rearrangement joins TRBV2 to TRBJ2-7; D possibly corresponds to TRBD2 (6 bases). The CDR3 is made up of 15 amino acids. The V end was cut by 6 bases, the J end by 0 bases, with 15 bases between. CDR1 is SNHLY and CDR2 is FYNNEI in the germline V gene. The CDR3 sequence is CASRETSHLSYEQYF. CDR3 DNA: TGTGCCAGCAGAGAAACTAGCCACCTCTCCTACGAGCAGTACTTC.

The chain recombines TRBV6-1 with TRBJ2-4, with TRBD2 identical over 8 bases. The CDR3 extends over 15 amino acids. The V and J ends lost 5 bases and 8 bases, in that order; junction bases with no gene match: 11. The germline CDR1 and CDR2 sequences are MNHNS and SASEGT. The CDR3 DNA sequence: TGTGCCAGCAGTAGAGCGGGAGCGTTTATATACATTCAGTACTTC. Protein product: CASSRAGAFIYIQYF.

This clone has only one observation. The V and J genes are TRBV28 and TRBJ1-5, with D possibly TRBD1 on 5 matching bases. The CDR3 loop spans 14 amino acids. Germline-derived CDR1 and CDR2 are MDHEN and SYDVKM. Trimming cost V 7 bases and J 5 bases, with 15 bases left between them. The chain's CDR3 is CASNKRGGDQPQHF. The CDR3 DNA is TGTGCCAGCAACAAACGGGGGGGGGATCAGCCCCAGCATTTT.

The V call is TRBV11-3, the J call TRBJ1-1, with 8 bases identical to TRBD1. This CDR3 spans 14 amino acids. Trimming at V came to 5 bases and at J to 3 bases, leaving 5 bases not matched to a gene. Germline assignment: CDR1 SGHNT and CDR2 YENEEA. The CDR3 DNA is TGTGCCAGCAGCACCCAGGGGGCGGACACTGAAGCTTTCTTT. Translating it yields CASSTQGADTEAFF. Supplemented by reference TRBV11-3 and TRBJ1-1, the full variable domain reads EAGVVQSPRYKIIEKKQPVAFWCNPISGHNTLYWYLQNLGQGPELLIRYENEEAVDDSQLPKDRFSAERLKGVDSTLKIQPAELGDSAVYLCASSTQGADTEAFFGQGTRLTVV.

This chain joins TRBV28 and TRBJ2-1; D is undetermined. CDR1 and CDR2 (germline): MDHEN, SYDVKM. The length of the CDR3 is 11 residues. Trimming left V 5 bases short and J 4 bases short, with 3 bases between. The CDR3 protein is CASSPYNEQFF. In DNA form, the CDR3 reads TGTGCCAGCAGTCCGTACAATGAGCAGTTCTTC.

In this sample, this clone turned up once. CDR3 nucleotides: TGTGCCAGCAGCGCCCTCCAGGGCTCTGGAAACACCATATATTTT. Encoded protein: CASSALQGSGNTIYF. The chain joins TRBV7-8 to TRBJ1-3, with D maybe TRBD1 (5 bases). Trimming pared 5 bases from V and 0 bases from J, leaving 11 bases between. Per the germline V gene, CDR1 is SGHVS and CDR2 is FQNEAQ. This CDR3 spans 15 amino acids.

The J gene is TRBJ2-7, the V gene TRBV6-5; 9 bases align to TRBD1. With V trimmed by 5 bases and J by 5 bases, 10 bases remained unmatched. Per the germline V gene, CDR1 is MNHEY and CDR2 is SVGAGI. This CDR3 region has 15 residues. CDR3 in amino acids: CASSIPGTGSNEQYF. The CDR3 DNA reads TGTGCCAGCAGTATCCCCGGGACAGGGTCCAACGAGCAGTACTTC.

V usage is TRBV9 and J usage is TRBJ2-7; tentatively, D is TRBD1 (6 bases). Per germline, CDR1 SGDLS and CDR2 YYNGEE. Trimming pared 7 bases from V and 6 bases from J, leaving 14 bases between. The CDR3 covers 12 residues. CDR3 in DNA: TGTGCCAGCGGGGGCGCGTTGGGCGAGCAGTACTTC. This encodes CASGGALGEQYF.

This chain uses TRBV4-1 with TRBJ1-2; perhaps TRBD1 as D (5 bases). The CDR3 runs 14 residues. Germline CDR1 reads MGHRA; CDR2 reads YSYEKL. Trimming shortened V by 2 bases and J by 8 bases, and 15 bases separated the two germline ends. The CDR3 bases are TGCGCCAGCAGCCAATTACCGGGACCGAGGGGCTACACCTTC. This encodes CASSQLPGPRGYTF.

The rearrangement uses TRBV19 and TRBJ1-2; D unresolved. The CDR3 has 17 residues. CDR1 is LNHDA and CDR2 is SQIVND in the germline V gene (reference sequence). Trimming cost V 9 bases and J 5 bases, with 28 bases left between them. CDR3 nucleotide sequence: TGTGCCAGCTCTAAGGTAGGAGAGGAGCTGGGAGGGTATGGCTACACCTTC. Translated, it gives CASSKVGEELGGYGYTF.

The chain couples TRBV28 to TRBJ2-7; weak D call: TRBD1 (6 bases). V gave up 9 bases and J gave up 4 bases, with 13 bases separating them. Germline CDR1 reads MDHEN; CDR2 reads SYDVKM. This CDR3 comprises 12 residues. The CDR3 DNA reads as TGTGCCAGTTCCGGGACAAATTACGAGCAGTACTTC. This encodes CASSGTNYEQYF.

The chain has TRBV7-2 and TRBJ2-3, with TRBD2 identical over 11 bases. The CDR3 is made up of 15 amino acids. Germline V gene lookup returns CDR1 SGHTA and CDR2 FQGNSA. Trimming cost V 1 base and J 5 bases; bases outside gene matches: 2. The CDR3 is CASSLVLAGGDTQYF. The CDR3 DNA reads as TGTGCCAGCAGCTTAGTCCTAGCGGGAGGAGATACGCAGTATTTT. Looking up the rest from reference TRBV7-2 and TRBJ2-3 gives the full variable domain: GAGVSQSPSNKVTEKGKDVELRCDPISGHTALYWYRQSLGQGLEFLIYFQGNSAPDKSGLPSDRFSAERTGGSVSTLTIQRTQQEDSAVYLCASSLVLAGGDTQYFGPGTRLTVL.

V and J are TRBV6-5 and TRBJ2-1, with 11 positions matching TRBD2. Germline V lookup: CDR1 MNHEY, CDR2 SVGAGI. With 2 bases clipped from V and 7 bases from J, the junction kept 4 bases outside the gene matches. The CDR3 has 15 amino acids. As DNA, the CDR3 is TGTGCCAGCAGTTACGACTTAGCGGGAGGGAATGAGCAGTTCTTC. Its protein is CASSYDLAGGNEQFF.

The chain carries TRBV2 and TRBJ2-3, with D tentatively TRBD2 (7 bases). CDR3 size: 15 residues. Germline lookup yields CDR1 SNHLY and CDR2 FYNNEI. V was cut by 4 bases and J by 0 bases, with 11 bases left in between. Written as DNA, the CDR3 is TGTGCCAGCAGTGTGAGGGGGGGAAGCACAGATACGCAGTATTTT. Protein sequence: CASSVRGGSTDTQYF. The full variable domain, in which reference TRBV2 and TRBJ2-3 provide the parts outside the CDR3, is EPEVTQTPSHQVTQMGQEVILRCVPISNHLYFYWYRQILGQKVEFLVSFYNNEISEKSEIFDDQFSVERPDGSNFTLKIRSTKLEDSAMYFCASSVRGGSTDTQYFGPGTRLTVL.

The chain links TRBV19 to TRBJ1-4, with D possibly TRBD1 on 5 matching bases. The CDR3 totals 14 residues. From germline, CDR1 is LNHDA and CDR2 SQIVND (reference sequence). V was shortened by 6 bases and J by 8 bases, with 16 bases between the two germline ends. In nucleotides, the CDR3 is TGTGCCAGTAGAAAGGAGGGGCATGGAGAAAAACTGTTTTTT. This sequence encodes CASRKEGHGEKLFF.

The chain couples TRBV5-1 to TRBJ2-3; D is unresolved. V lost 4 bases and J lost 5, with 5 bases in between. Per the germline V gene, CDR1 is SGHRS and CDR2 is YFSETQ. This CDR3 is built from 11 residues. The CDR3 reads CASSLEDTQYF. CDR3 nucleotide sequence: TGCGCCAGCAGCCTCGAAGATACGCAGTATTTT.

The V call is TRBV7-2, the J call TRBJ2-3; D is undetermined. The CDR3 spans 11 residues. The germline V gene has CDR1 SGHTA and CDR2 FQGNSA. V lost 3 bases, J lost 6 bases, and 4 bases lay in between. The CDR3 is CASSLTDTQYF. CDR3 nucleotides: TGTGCCAGCAGCTTGACGGATACGCAGTATTTT.

The chain uses TRBV7-3 and TRBJ2-5; D ambiguous. CDR1 and CDR2 (germline): SGHTA, FQGTGA. V lost 3 bases to trimming and J lost 2 bases, with 13 bases between them. The CDR3 is made up of 15 amino acids. The CDR3 DNA follows: TGTGCCAGCAGCTTCGTCGCGACGCCACAAGAGACCCAGTACTTC. It yields the protein CASSFVATPQETQYF.

J is TRBJ2-1 and V is TRBV30; D may be TRBD2 (7 bases). This CDR3 comprises 18 residues. Germline assignment: CDR1 GTSNPN and CDR2 SVGIG (reference sequence). Trimming removed 5 bases at V and 0 bases at J, with 23 bases between. In DNA form, the CDR3 reads TGTGCCTGGGCCGGCCCTAGCAAAGGGGGGGACTCCTACAATGAGCAGTTCTTC. Translation gives CAWAGPSKGGDSYNEQFF.

This chain uses TRBV12-2 with TRBJ2-7; TRBD1 is the table's D call, not checked against the DNA. TRBV12-2 has pseudogene status. The CDR3 is 17 amino acids. CDR3 sequence (DNA): TGTGCAAGTCGCTTAGAATGCCTGGGGCAGAGGCACTACGAGCAGTACTTC. Translating gives CASRLECLGQRHYEQYF.

The chain couples TRBV5-1 to TRBJ2-2; TRBD2 matches at 11 bases. From germline, CDR1 is SGHRS and CDR2 YFSETQ. V gave up 0 bases and J gave up 8 bases; unmatched junction bases: 9. The CDR3 length is 17 residues. The CDR3 spells CASSLAGTSGLYGELFF. The CDR3 DNA reads TGCGCCAGCAGCTTGGCCGGGACTAGCGGACTTTATGGGGAGCTGTTTTTT.

This chain links TRBV7-8 with TRBJ2-1; D possibly corresponds to TRBD2 (6 bases). The CDR3 has 20 amino acids. V was cut by 7 bases and J by 6 bases, with 34 bases left in between. Per germline, CDR1 SGHVS and CDR2 FQNEAQ. This chain's CDR3 is CASTIIPLGGRTRRANEQFF. The CDR3 DNA is TGTGCCAGCACCATTATCCCCCTCGGGGGAAGGACCAGACGGGCCAATGAGCAGTTCTTC.

This clone was detected once. This chain links TRBV10-1 with TRBJ2-3; D call uncertain. The V end lost 9 bases, the J end lost 7 bases, and 17 bases lay between the germline ends. Germline V CDR1 and CDR2: WNHNN, SYGVQD (reference sequence). The CDR3 totals 13 residues. The chain's CDR3 is CASSLNLLYTQYF. CDR3 nucleotide sequence: TGCGCCAGTTCATTAAACCTGCTTTATACGCAGTATTTT.

The V gene is TRBV5-8, the J gene TRBJ1-5, with D unresolved. The CDR3 has 13 residues. Germline V CDR1 and CDR2: SGHTS, YDEGEE. The V end was cut by 5 bases, the J end by 4 bases, with 10 bases between. The CDR3 DNA reads TGTGCCAGCAGAGCGGTACGGAATCAGCCCCAGCATTTT. Translation: CASRAVRNQPQHF. Variable domain in full (rest from reference TRBV5-8 and TRBJ1-5): EAGVTQSPTHLIKTRGQQATLRCSPISGHTSVYWYQQALGLGLQFLLWYDEGEERNRGNFPPRFSGRQFPNYSSELNVNALELEDSALYLCASRAVRNQPQHFGDGTRLSIL.

J is TRBJ1-2 and V is TRBV5-1, with 7 bases identical to TRBD1. The germline V gene has CDR1 SGHRS and CDR2 YFSETQ. The CDR3 is made up of 15 amino acids. After removal of 0 bases from V and 4 bases from J, the junction contained 6 bases not matched to a gene. Here the CDR3 reads CASSLETGSAYGYTF. Written as DNA, the CDR3 is TGCGCCAGCAGCTTGGAGACAGGGTCGGCCTATGGCTACACCTTC.

The chain recombines TRBV28 with TRBJ2-7; 15 bases are a match to TRBD2. Germline trimming cut 10 bases from V and 4 bases from J; bases unmatched to any gene: 8. Germline CDR1 MDHEN, CDR2 SYDVKM. The CDR3 totals 15 residues. The CDR3 sequence is CATVPGLAGGYEQYF. In nucleotides, the CDR3 is TGTGCCACCGTCCCGGGACTAGCGGGAGGATACGAGCAGTACTTC.

This chain joins TRBV11-3 and TRBJ2-7, with 14 bases aligning to TRBD2. V lost 3 bases to trimming and J lost 6 bases; unmatched junction nucleotides: 7. CDR1 SGHNT and CDR2 YENEEA come from the germline V gene. The CDR3 is made up of 16 amino acids. CDR3 region: CASSLGLAGAGIEQYF. The DNA of the CDR3 is TGTGCCAGCAGCTTGGGACTAGCGGGAGCTGGAATCGAGCAGTACTTC. The whole variable domain, remainder taken from reference TRBV11-3 and TRBJ2-7, is EAGVVQSPRYKIIEKKQPVAFWCNPISGHNTLYWYLQNLGQGPELLIRYENEEAVDDSQLPKDRFSAERLKGVDSTLKIQPAELGDSAVYLCASSLGLAGAGIEQYFGPGTRLTVT.

V gene TRBV30 combines with J gene TRBJ2-7; D ambiguous. Deletions cut 4 bases from V and 2 bases from J, with 9 bases between. Germline loops: CDR1 GTSNPN, CDR2 SVGIG (reference sequence). This CDR3 has 12 residues. In DNA, the CDR3 is TGTGCCTGGAAAGGGTTCCCCTACGAGCAGTACTTC. It codes for CAWKGFPYEQYF.